These T cell receptor beta chains were read from a single sample in a study of shared clonotypes between healthy human individuals. Method: immunoSEQ multiplex PCR; TCRdb's copy keeps in-frame clones and lacks some. The table records nearly 600,000 clones, around 95% of them present only once. The sequenced material came from naive CD8+ T cells sorted from blood. The receptors originated from a woman aged 25 to 39 in good health. The conserved cysteine and the conserved F or W are not part of the CDR3 here. Fields, in order: V gene, CDR3 length, J gene, CDR3 protein.

v_gene: TRBV6-1
len: 11
j_gene: TRBJ2-7
CDR3aa: ASSLGATYEQY

v_gene: TRBV11-2
len: 12
j_gene: TRBJ2-7
CDR3aa: ASSLGPSLREQY

v_gene: TRBV4-1
len: 13
j_gene: TRBJ2-5
CDR3aa: ASSRRQGADETQY

v_gene: TRBV30
len: 10
j_gene: TRBJ2-7
CDR3aa: AWSETSYEQY

v_gene: TRBV6-1
len: 10
j_gene: TRBJ1-1
CDR3aa: ASSDDSPVAF

v_gene: TRBV25-1
len: 13
j_gene: TRBJ1-4
CDR3aa: ASRRGEATNEKLF

v_gene: TRBV7-3
len: 14
j_gene: TRBJ2-1
CDR3aa: ASSSLAGDNHNEQF

v_gene: TRBV7-6
len: 15
j_gene: TRBJ2-1
CDR3aa: ASSPPALGDRGNEQF

v_gene: TRBV9
len: 13
j_gene: TRBJ2-7
CDR3aa: ASSVAAGTDYEQY

v_gene: TRBV14
len: 13
j_gene: TRBJ2-7
CDR3aa: ASSPTGGLFYEQY

v_gene: TRBV27
len: 13
j_gene: TRBJ2-5
CDR3aa: ASSWDPSGGETQY